This T cell receptor beta chain was retrieved from a study of Graves' ophthalmopathy and Graves' hyperthyroidism listed by TCRdb under 2018. Looking at the study overall: Peripheral blood samples were taken at the time of initial diagnosis, before any treatment was given. The study used signatures of the TCR beta repertoire to tell Graves' ophthalmopathy apart from Graves' hyperthyroidism and to predict which patients would progress to ophthalmopathy. In total, over 130 blood samples were TCR-sequenced: under 45 ophthalmopathy, roughly 80 hyperthyroidism and some 17 hyperthyroidism-to-ophthalmopathy patients. To explore V-J signatures that separate ophthalmopathy from hyperthyroidism, a discovery set of about 96 patients was enrolled, consisting of more than 40 with ophthalmopathy and fewer than 60 with stable hyperthyroidism. An independent validation cohort comprised 18 hyperthyroidism patients and roughly 15 patients who later progressed from hyperthyroidism to ophthalmopathy. In several hyperthyroidism patients, the T-cell repertoires found in thyroid tissue were compared with those found in blood. After sampling, hyperthyroidism patients received methimazole starting at 30 mg daily, and ophthalmopathy patients received high-dose intravenous methylprednisolone. The roughly 90 discovery patients were divided at random into training and test sets in a 7:3 ratio.

For repertoire sequencing, the TCR beta CDR3 regions were amplified from RNA transcripts. A first-round RT-PCR used HTBI primers with the Qiagen OneStep RT-PCR kit, followed by a second-round multiplex PCR, size selection and purification. Libraries were sequenced paired-end with 100 bp reads on an Illumina HiSeq2000. Under the source paper's analysis protocol: Reads were processed with SOAPnuke, discarding reads with adapters, uncalled bases, mean Phred below 15, or no exact constant-primer or identifier match. COPE v1.2.5 was used to merge high-quality paired reads. Each unique nucleotide sequence was treated as a clonotype, and MiTCR v1.1 was used to align the clonotypes to the IMGT TRB V, D and J references. The analysis was limited to V-J combinations with a frequency above 0.0001, which together covered 98% to 99.2% of repertoires. For each V-J combination, a TCR clonal expansion and chaos score was defined as F50 clonal expansion divided by the chaos observed in the TCRdist matrix. Welch's t-statistics and random forest were used to reduce the features to some 13 V-J combinations, which were then used as input to a naive Bayes classifier. The Morisita-Horn index was used to measure how similar the thyroid and blood repertoires were. Using fastp at Q25 and MiXCR, TCRdb reprocessed the public reads and kept productive beta chains. Rows with a matching CDR3 protein are joined into one entry that keeps the most common DNA and genes. The V and J calls here are based on TCRdb, not the publication. For this sample there are roughly 400,000 distinct CDR3 sequences; about 16% appear just once. The ten largest clones take up around 6.6% of the sample.

Results the study describes overall, beyond this receptor: Most of the expanded thyroid clonotypes with a frequency above 0.001 were also detected in blood, and it was suggested that the thyroid immune response may be reflected by blood repertoires. In validation, the model predicted ophthalmopathy progression with nearly 71% sensitivity and 72% to 80% specificity; eleven to twelve predicted patients were CT-confirmed with GO in a median of approximately six months. In cross-validation, the 13-signature model distinguished ophthalmopathy from stable hyperthyroidism with approximately 88% sensitivity and approximately 81% specificity, and in the test set the corresponding values were approximately 80% and 75%. Sample size was not statistically predetermined, and group allocation was not concealed from the investigators.

On this clonotype: Its antigen specificity is not known. The sample holds no much larger clone one base away, and base qualities are not on file.

A patient counted as having stable hyperthyroidism if there was no progression to ophthalmopathy within 18 months of follow-up. Hyperthyroidism patients were newly diagnosed, were aged 18 to 65 years, and had a disease duration under 2 months. Patients with other autoimmune diseases, uncontrolled infections, pregnancy or lactation were excluded. Diagnosis relied on clinical symptoms, serum thyroxine, TRAb, thyroid ultrasound and orbital computed tomography. PBMCs were isolated from about 9 ml of fresh peripheral blood by Ficoll-Paque density gradient centrifugation. Trizol reagent was used to extract the total RNA, and its quality was then checked on an Agilent 2100 Bioanalyzer. V and J are truncated by 4 bases and 1 base respectively, leaving an intervening sequence of 11 bases. From the cysteine through the phenylalanine, the CDR3 covers 15 amino acids. This entry keeps only the CDR3 DNA: 45 bases, framed from base 1. Looking up the germline V gene yields CDR1 SGDLS and CDR2 YYNGEE.

The chain joins TRBV9 to TRBJ2-2; no D gene call is confident. Sequenced sample: peripheral blood. The TCR sequence derives from a woman aged 18-29 years with stable Graves' hyperthyroidism. Donor details come from another sample of the same person, matched by shared clones. The CDR3 is CASSNRAMNTGELFF. Here is the DNA: TGTGCCAGCAGCAACCGGGCTATGAACACCGGGGAGCTGTTTTTT.